This passage covers 18 T cell receptor beta chains from one sample sequenced in a study of T-cell memory formation after mild COVID-19. TCRdb re-derived calls from the 5' RACE reads in MiXCR, one entry per CDR3 protein. The table shows 85,000 to 120,000 distinct CDR3 sequences, with approximately 13% occurring only once. The sequenced material came from PBMCs or a T cell subset sorted from them (not recorded which). The source of these receptors is an adult woman who had mild COVID-19 (a few samples of this study predate the infection). Cell type and time point are not known.

This clonotype has more than one count but fewer than ten. The CDR3 spells CASRTLAGGTYEQYF. For the CDR3, the DNA is TGTGCCAGTAGGACTCTAGCGGGAGGGACCTACGAGCAGTACTTC. The chain uses TRBV19 and TRBJ2-7; 12 nucleotides match TRBD2. V dropped 6 bases and J dropped 2; count of bases not matched to a gene: 5. Germline-derived CDR1 and CDR2 are LNHDA and SQIVND (reference sequence). This CDR3 has 15 amino acids.

This clonotype occurred a few times. This chain links TRBV20-1 with TRBJ2-7; TRBD2 might be the D (5 bases). V gave up 3 bases and J gave up 4 bases, with 10 bases separating them. CDR1 is DFQATT and CDR2 is SNEGSKA in the germline V gene (reference sequence). This CDR3 comprises 12 residues. For the CDR3, the DNA is TGCAGTGCTAGGGACTTCGAATACGAGCAGTACTTC. This gives the protein CSARDFEYEQYF.

The chain has TRBV12-3 or TRBV12-4 and TRBJ1-1; unclear D gene. Trimming removed 1 base from V and 0 bases from J, with 0 bases in between. The CDR3 totals 12 residues. For the CDR3, the DNA is TGTGCCAGCAGTTTAGTGAACACTGAAGCTTTCTTT. As protein: CASSLVNTEAFF.

This clonotype was detected only a few times. The chain carries TRBV6-5 and TRBJ2-1, with 10 bases aligning to TRBD2. V lost 7 bases and J lost 7; bases outside the gene matches: 10. Germline CDR1 and CDR2: MNHEY and SVGAGI. This CDR3 is 15 amino acids long. In DNA form, the CDR3 reads TGTGCCAGCACTAAACTAGCGGGACAACTGAATGAGCAGTTCTTC. The encoded protein is CASTKLAGQLNEQFF.

The table lists this clonotype with a few counts. The chain carries TRBV7-2 and TRBJ2-2; perhaps D is TRBD1 or TRBD2 (5 bases each). Trimming pared 5 bases from V and 0 bases from J, leaving 13 bases between. CDR1 and CDR2 from the germline V gene are SGHTA and FQGNSA. The CDR3 covers 16 residues. The CDR3 here is CASSPPRDPNTGELFF. CDR3 in DNA: TGTGCCAGCAGCCCGCCTAGGGACCCGAACACCGGGGAGCTGTTTTTT.

The chain couples TRBV29-1 to TRBJ2-7; D not certain. Per germline, CDR1 SQVTM and CDR2 ANQGSEA. Trimming took 1 base from V and 0 from J, leaving 10 bases between them. This CDR3 has 14 amino acids. This CDR3 is CSVEGTESSYEQYF. The DNA of the CDR3 is TGCAGCGTTGAAGGGACGGAGAGCTCCTACGAGCAGTACTTC.

The sample holds many counts of this clonotype. V gene TRBV6-2 or TRBV6-3 combines with J gene TRBJ2-1; TRBD2 agrees at 13 bases. Per germline, CDR1 MNHEY and CDR2 SVGEGT. V trimming: 0 bases; J trimming: 8 bases; junction bases outside the gene matches: 4. CDR3 length equals 16 residues. The CDR3 coding sequence is TGTGCCAGCAGTTACTCTGGACTAGCGGGAGACGATGAGCAGTTCTTC. Translation: CASSYSGLAGDDEQFF.

This chain connects TRBV5-1 to TRBJ2-3; TRBD2 aligns across 8 bases. J gave up 2 bases and V 4 bases, and 21 bases lay outside the gene matches. This CDR3 comprises 20 residues. The germline V gene encodes CDR1 SGHRS and CDR2 YFSETQ. For the CDR3, the DNA is TGCGCCAGCAGCACCGTTACTTGGGTTTCTCTCGGGGGGGCCACAGATACGCAGTATTTT. Amino acid sequence: CASSTVTWVSLGGATDTQYF.

The sample holds a few counts of this clonotype. The gene calls are TRBV7-9 and TRBJ1-1; no definite D call. CDR1 SEHNR and CDR2 FQNEAQ come from the germline V gene (reference sequence). V was trimmed by 5 bases and J by 6 bases, leaving 10 bases between them. This CDR3 spans 12 amino acids. The CDR3 here is CASSPQGPEAFF. As DNA, the CDR3 is TGTGCCAGCAGCCCTCAAGGGCCTGAAGCTTTCTTT.

This clonotype was counted only a few times. CDR3 nucleotides: TGTGCCAGCAGCTTAGCCCCGGGGGAGCTGTTTTTT. Translation: CASSLAPGELFF. This chain links TRBV7-9 with TRBJ2-2; no reliable D call. Germline values: CDR1 SEHNR, CDR2 FQNEAQ (reference sequence). V was cut by 0 bases and J by 8 bases, with 4 bases left in between. The CDR3 extends over 12 amino acids.

The chain links TRBV7-9 to TRBJ2-7; weak D call: TRBD1 (7 bases). The V gene lost 6 bases and the J gene lost 2 bases, with 14 bases spanning the gap. Germline CDR1 and CDR2: SEHNR and FQNEAQ (reference sequence). The CDR3 extends over 14 amino acids. This chain's CDR3 is CASRPIRGAYEQYF. Here the CDR3 DNA reads TGTGCCAGCAGGCCGATCAGGGGGGCCTACGAGCAGTACTTC.

This clonotype came up a few times. V gene TRBV7-2 combines with J gene TRBJ1-1; D is possibly TRBD1 (5 bases). This CDR3 contains 16 residues. Trimming left V 0 bases short and J 5 bases short, with 16 bases between. In germline, CDR1 is SGHTA, CDR2 FQGNSA. CDR3 region: CASSLALEAGWTEAFF. In DNA form, the CDR3 reads TGTGCCAGCAGCTTAGCGCTCGAGGCAGGGTGGACTGAAGCTTTCTTT. The full variable domain, with the rest looked up from reference TRBV7-2 and TRBJ1-1, is GAGVSQSPSNKVTEKGKDVELRCDPISGHTALYWYRQSLGQGLEFLIYFQGNSAPDKSGLPSDRFSAERTGGSVSTLTIQRTQQEDSAVYLCASSLALEAGWTEAFFGQGTRLTVV.

This sequence joins TRBV4-2 and TRBJ2-7, with 11 bases that match TRBD2. The CDR3 covers 18 residues. Germline V gene sequence: CDR1 LGHNA, CDR2 YNFKEQ. Trimming took 4 bases from V and 6 from J; bases not matched to a gene: 17. The DNA for the CDR3 is TGTGCCAGCAGCCCCCAAGGGACTAGCGGATTACTTACGGGCGAGCAGTACTTC. Encoded protein: CASSPQGTSGLLTGEQYF.

This clonotype has just one count. The chain carries TRBV27 and TRBJ2-3; maybe TRBD1 (5 bases). The CDR3 spans 14 residues. CDR1 and CDR2 from the germline V gene are MNHEY and SMNVEV (reference sequence). Trimming shortened V by 5 bases and J by 7 bases, and 16 bases separated the two germline ends. The CDR3 spells CASSLGSGRNTQYF. CDR3 bases: TGTGCCAGCAGTCTAGGGTCAGGGCGTAATACGCAGTATTTT.

This clonotype was counted between two and nine times. V is TRBV5-1 and J is TRBJ2-7; tentative D call: TRBD1 (6 bases). CDR1 is SGHRS, CDR2 YFSETQ, per germline. Deletions cut 7 bases from V and 5 bases from J, with 13 bases between. The length of the CDR3 is 12 residues. CDR3 sequence: CASSGQIDEQYF. CDR3 DNA: TGCGCCAGCTCCGGACAGATTGACGAGCAGTACTTC. Full variable domain (rest looked up from reference TRBV5-1 and TRBJ2-7): KAGVTQTPRYLIKTRGQQVTLSCSPISGHRSVSWYQQTPGQGLQFLFEYFSETQRNKGNFPGRFSGRQFSNSRSEMNVSTLELGDSALYLCASSGQIDEQYFGPGTRLTVT.

In its sample, this clonotype was seen a few times. V gene TRBV28 combines with J gene TRBJ2-1, with TRBD2 identical over 9 bases. The CDR3 contains 15 residues. V lost 3 bases to trimming and J lost 4 bases; unmatched junction nucleotides: 4. Germline V gives CDR1 MDHEN, CDR2 SYDVKM. CDR3 nucleotide sequence: TGTGCCAGCAGTTTTTTAGCGGGGGAGTACAATGAGCAGTTCTTC. It is translated as CASSFLAGEYNEQFF.

The V call is TRBV7-8, the J call TRBJ2-2; D uncertain. In germline, CDR1 is SGHVS, CDR2 FQNEAQ. This CDR3 region has 15 residues. With 5 bases removed from V and 1 base from J, the gap between germline ends came to 11 bases. This CDR3 is CASSPWTGNTGELFF. The CDR3 DNA reads as TGTGCCAGCAGCCCGTGGACGGGGAACACCGGGGAGCTGTTTTTT.

Many counts were recorded for this clonotype. The chain joins TRBV29-1 to TRBJ2-7; TRBD2 aligns across 7 bases. The V gene's germline CDR1 is SQVTM and CDR2 ANQGSEA. This CDR3 has 13 amino acids. The J segment lost 0 bases and the V segment lost 5 bases, leaving 4 bases of the junction unmatched. The CDR3: CSVSPGGSYEQYF. CDR3 in DNA: TGCAGCGTTAGCCCGGGAGGCTCCTACGAGCAGTACTTC.